These 25 T cell receptor beta chains were sequenced from one sample in a study of a mutant IDH1 vaccine in newly diagnosed glioma. The assay was immunoSEQ multiplex PCR, and TCRdb's table has in-frame clones only and misses some. The sample gives around 82,000 clones, roughly 82% of which show up once; 4.5% to 5.5% is in the top ten. Time point meaning: baseline, week 1 (first vaccination visit). Treatment meaning: pre-vaccination baseline after standard-of-care therapy. The input for sequencing was PBMCs, taken from a glioma patient treated with radiotherapy, temozolomide or both. The receptors stem from a man aged 35 to 55 with glioma. Some clones in this sample may be carry-over from other donors' samples.

The CDR3 DNA is TGTGCCAGCAGCCCGCAACAGGGAGGCAACACTGAAGCTTTCTTT. It yields the protein CASSPQQGGNTEAFF. V and J are TRBV7-8 and TRBJ1-1; D is possibly TRBD1 (6 bases). The CDR3 is 15 amino acids. The germline V and J ends were trimmed by 5 bases and 2 bases, with 15 bases remaining between them. The germline CDR1 and CDR2 sequences are SGHVS and FQNEAQ. Supplemented by reference TRBV7-8 and TRBJ1-1, the full variable domain reads GAGVSQSPRYKVAKRGQDVALRCDPISGHVSLFWYQQALGQGPEFLTYFQNEAQLDKSGLPSDRFFAERPEGSVSTLKIQRTQQEDSAVYLCASSPQQGGNTEAFFGQGTRLTVV.

The CDR3 reads CASSLQETYEQYF. The CDR3, as DNA: TGTGCCAGCAGCTTACAGGAGACCTACGAGCAGTACTTC. The rearrangement joins TRBV7-8 to TRBJ2-7; D is unclear. The V gene's germline CDR1 is SGHVS and CDR2 FQNEAQ. The germline V and J ends were trimmed by 2 bases and 2 bases, with 7 bases remaining between them. The CDR3 consists of 13 residues.

The V call is TRBV2, the J call TRBJ2-7; D not certain. The CDR3 is made up of 10 amino acids. Germline loops: CDR1 SNHLY, CDR2 FYNNEI. With 0 bases removed from V and 9 bases from J, the gap between germline ends came to 3 bases. The CDR3 loop is CASSEALQYF. DNA of the CDR3: TGTGCCAGCAGTGAAGCGCTGCAGTACTTC.

V usage is TRBV4-2 and J usage is TRBJ1-1, with TRBD1 as a possible D gene (5 bases). The CDR3 length is 16 residues. V was clipped by 0 bases and J by 0 bases, with 11 bases between them. Germline loops: CDR1 LGHNA, CDR2 YNFKEQ. CDR3 residues: CASSQDTGALNTEAFF. Here the CDR3 DNA reads TGTGCCAGCAGCCAAGACACCGGGGCCTTGAACACTGAAGCTTTCTTT.

V is TRBV27 and J is TRBJ1-5, with 7 nucleotides matching TRBD1. This CDR3 region has 14 residues. With 5 bases clipped from V and 6 bases from J, the junction kept 7 bases outside the gene matches. Per germline, CDR1 MNHEY and CDR2 SMNVEV (reference sequence). In nucleotides, the CDR3 is TGTGCCAGCAGTGTCGACAGGGAAACTCAGCCCCAGCATTTT. Protein: CASSVDRETQPQHF.

The chain couples TRBV5-1 to TRBJ2-7; TRBD2 aligns across 9 bases. The CDR3 runs to 15 residues. The V segment lost 5 bases and the J segment 0 bases; nucleotides outside the gene matches: 6. Germline V gives CDR1 SGHRS, CDR2 YFSETQ. The CDR3 here is CASSPRGGHSYEQYF. The CDR3 DNA reads as TGCGCCAGCAGTCCGCGGGGGGGTCACTCCTACGAGCAGTACTTC.

This chain links TRBV27 with TRBJ2-2; a possible D gene is TRBD2 (5 bases). The CDR3 extends over 15 amino acids. The V end was cut by 1 base, the J end by 5 bases, with 11 bases between. Germline CDR1 MNHEY, CDR2 SMNVEV (reference sequence). CDR3 DNA: TGTGCCAGCAGTTTATTAACCGGGGTAACCGGGGAGCTGTTTTTT. This translates into CASSLLTGVTGELFF.

This clone was counted a few times. The V gene is TRBV9, the J gene TRBJ2-7; D is ambiguous. Germline lookup yields CDR1 SGDLS and CDR2 YYNGEE. This CDR3 is 13 amino acids long. Trimming removed 0 bases from V and 5 bases from J, with 9 bases in between. CDR3 in amino acids: CASSVVGNDEQYF. As DNA, the CDR3 is TGTGCCAGCAGCGTAGTAGGCAACGACGAGCAGTACTTC.

V and J are TRBV20-1 and TRBJ1-2; D call uncertain. V was shortened by 1 base and J by 3 bases, with 3 bases between the two germline ends. The CDR3 covers 11 residues. CDR1 is DFQATT and CDR2 is SNEGSKA in the germline V gene (reference sequence). In DNA, the CDR3 is TGCAGTGCTAGAGTCGACTATGGCTACACCTTC. Its protein is CSARVDYGYTF.

This chain links TRBV14 with TRBJ2-3; 7 bases are a match to TRBD1. V trimming: 1 base; J trimming: 7 bases; junction bases outside the gene matches: 8. This CDR3 is 15 amino acids long. CDR1 and CDR2 (germline): SGHDN, FVKESK. The CDR3 DNA is TGTGCCAGCAGCCAAGCGGAGAGGGGGCTGAATACGCAGTATTTT. Amino acid sequence: CASSQAERGLNTQYF.

The chain employs TRBV4-1 and TRBJ2-3; D is ambiguous. The CDR3 has 14 amino acids. CDR1 MGHRA and CDR2 YSYEKL come from the germline V gene. The V gene lost 1 base and the J gene lost 6 bases, with 11 bases spanning the gap. CDR3 bases: TGCGCCAGCAGCCAAGGAGGTCGGTTGGATACGCAGTATTTT. Its translation: CASSQGGRLDTQYF.

This chain joins TRBV9 and TRBJ2-5; 9 bases map to TRBD1. The CDR3 length is 14 residues. CDR1 is SGDLS and CDR2 is YYNGEE in the germline V gene. Trimming cost V 3 bases and J 4 bases; bases outside gene matches: 4. The CDR3 sequence is CASSGPGQGETQYF. The CDR3, as DNA: TGTGCCAGCAGCGGGCCGGGACAGGGAGAGACCCAGTACTTC. The whole variable domain, remainder taken from reference TRBV9 and TRBJ2-5, is DSGVTQTPKHLITATGQRVTLRCSPRSGDLSVYWYQQSLDQGLQFLIQYYNGEERAKGNILERFSAQQFPDLHSELNLSSLELGDSALYFCASSGPGQGETQYFGPGTRLLVL.

The chain links TRBV5-1 to TRBJ1-1; possibly TRBD1 for D (6 bases). CDR3 length: 14 amino acids. Germline V lookup: CDR1 SGHRS, CDR2 YFSETQ. V gave up 0 bases and J gave up 4 bases, with 10 bases separating them. The CDR3 sequence: CASSLGQGPTEAFF. Written as DNA, the CDR3 is TGCGCCAGCAGCTTGGGCCAGGGGCCCACTGAAGCTTTCTTT.

V gene TRBV6-1 combines with J gene TRBJ1-1, with no clear D. CDR1 and CDR2 (germline): MNHNS, SASEGT. V dropped 0 bases and J dropped 4 bases, with 18 bases sitting between them. CDR3 length: 17 residues. The CDR3 here is CASSEALPRVRGTEAFF. CDR3 nucleotides: TGTGCCAGCAGTGAAGCGCTTCCTCGGGTTCGAGGCACTGAAGCTTTCTTT.

The chain joins TRBV7-9 to TRBJ2-7; D remains unclear. Germline loops: CDR1 SEHNR, CDR2 FQNEAQ (reference sequence). V gave up 5 bases and J gave up 2 bases, with 13 bases separating them. The CDR3 is 14 residues long. For the CDR3, the DNA is TGTGCCAGCAGCGGGGATGGACCTCCCTACGAGCAGTACTTC. Translating gives CASSGDGPPYEQYF.

The chain employs TRBV7-8 and TRBJ1-5, with D perhaps matching TRBD1 (6 bases). Trimming left V 1 base short and J 5 bases short, with 12 bases between. The CDR3 sequence is 15 residues long. Germline CDR1 is SGHVS and CDR2 is FQNEAQ. CDR3 in amino acids: CASSLDRVGDQPQHF. CDR3 nucleotides: TGTGCCAGCAGCTTAGACAGGGTGGGGGATCAGCCCCAGCATTTT.

The CDR3 is CASSPRTSRTETQYF. CDR3 bases: TGTGCCAGCAGCCCGAGGACTAGCCGAACGGAGACCCAGTACTTC. The chain joins TRBV7-2 to TRBJ2-5; the match to TRBD2 covers 8 bases. Unmatched junction bases numbered 10, after V lost 5 bases and J lost 5 bases. CDR1 SGHTA and CDR2 FQGNSA come from the germline V gene. The CDR3 extends over 15 amino acids.

The V and J genes are TRBV4-1 and TRBJ1-3, with a tentative D call TRBD1 (6 bases). Germline assignment: CDR1 MGHRA and CDR2 YSYEKL. Trimming cost V 4 bases and J 0 bases, with 13 bases left between them. The CDR3 has 16 residues. This chain's CDR3 is CASSPTDSPSGNTIYF. The CDR3 DNA reads TGCGCCAGCAGCCCTACGGACAGTCCCTCTGGAAACACCATATATTTT.

This clone was seen a handful of times. This chain uses TRBV5-6 with TRBJ1-1, with D tentatively TRBD1 (5 bases). The CDR3 covers 13 residues. In germline, CDR1 is SGHDT, CDR2 YYEEEE. V dropped 5 bases and J dropped 0 bases, with 8 bases sitting between them. CDR3 nucleotide sequence: TGTGCCAGCAGGGCAGGGATGAACACTGAAGCTTTCTTT. Translating it yields CASRAGMNTEAFF.

The rearrangement uses TRBV2 and TRBJ1-4; possible D gene TRBD1, 6 bases. Germline CDR1 reads SNHLY; CDR2 reads FYNNEI. The V end was cut by 4 bases, the J end by 6 bases, with 12 bases between. This CDR3 is 14 amino acids long. CDR3 protein: CASSGGRGDEKLFF. CDR3 nucleotide sequence: TGTGCCAGCAGTGGTGGCAGGGGCGATGAAAAACTGTTTTTT.

The chain has TRBV5-6 and TRBJ1-2, with a tentative D call TRBD1 (6 bases). V dropped 4 bases and J dropped 4 bases, with 17 bases sitting between them. Germline-derived CDR1 and CDR2 are SGHDT and YYEEEE. This CDR3 has 15 amino acids. This chain's CDR3 is CASSRSGDIGYGYTF. The CDR3 DNA reads TGTGCCAGCAGCCGTTCAGGGGATATCGGCTATGGCTACACCTTC.

The chain joins TRBV4-2 to TRBJ2-2; TRBD2 agrees at 7 bases. This CDR3 is 17 amino acids long. Germline values: CDR1 LGHNA, CDR2 YNFKEQ. Germline trimming cut 2 bases from V and 0 bases from J; bases unmatched to any gene: 6. This CDR3 reads CASSQRASGANTGELFF. CDR3 bases: TGTGCCAGCAGCCAACGGGCGAGCGGGGCGAACACCGGGGAGCTGTTTTTT.

The chain recombines TRBV9 with TRBJ1-1; D unresolved. V was pared by 4 bases and J by 3 bases, with 10 bases between. The CDR3 consists of 13 residues. Germline values: CDR1 SGDLS, CDR2 YYNGEE. CDR3 amino acids: CASSSAGDTEAFF. CDR3 DNA: TGTGCCAGCAGCTCCGCTGGGGACACTGAAGCTTTCTTT.

Comment on this clone: Other nucleotide sequences from this sample produce the same CDR3. The V and J genes are TRBV4-2 and TRBJ2-5; D gene unclear. Trimming took off 1 base at V and 2 bases at J, with 5 bases between the two ends. Germline lookup yields CDR1 LGHNA and CDR2 YNFKEQ. CDR3 size: 13 residues. The CDR3 sequence: CASSQVLQETQYF. In DNA, the CDR3 is TGTGCCAGCAGCCAAGTCTTGCAAGAGACCCAGTACTTC.

The rearrangement links TRBV5-6 to TRBJ1-2; 12 bases map to TRBD1. Germline trimming cut 3 bases from V and 8 bases from J; bases unmatched to any gene: 11. This CDR3 has 16 residues. The germline gives CDR1 SGHDT, CDR2 YYEEEE. CDR3 DNA sequence: TGTGCCAGCAGCTCATCGGGACAGGGGGCTTTTCGAGGCTACACCTTC. It is translated as CASSSSGQGAFRGYTF.